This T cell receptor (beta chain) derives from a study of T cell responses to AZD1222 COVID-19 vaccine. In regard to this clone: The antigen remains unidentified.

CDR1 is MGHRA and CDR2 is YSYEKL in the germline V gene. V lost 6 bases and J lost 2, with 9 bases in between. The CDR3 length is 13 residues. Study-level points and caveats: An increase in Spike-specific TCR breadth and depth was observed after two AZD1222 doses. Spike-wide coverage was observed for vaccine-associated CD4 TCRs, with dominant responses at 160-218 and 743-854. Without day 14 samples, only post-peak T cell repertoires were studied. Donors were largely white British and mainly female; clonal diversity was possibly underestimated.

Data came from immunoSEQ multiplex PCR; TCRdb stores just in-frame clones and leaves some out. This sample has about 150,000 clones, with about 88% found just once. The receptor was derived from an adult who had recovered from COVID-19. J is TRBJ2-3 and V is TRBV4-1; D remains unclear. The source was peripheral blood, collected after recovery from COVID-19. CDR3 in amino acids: CASRPADTDTQYF. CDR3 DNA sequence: TGCGCCAGCAGGCCAGCCGACACAGATACGCAGTATTTT.